Included here is one T cell receptor beta chain sequence, with context. Its antigen is still unknown. Within one base of it there is no much larger clone, and no base qualities were kept. The entry originates in a study of blood T cell repertoires in COVID-19 (dated by TCRdb to 2019 to 2021). For the study in its entirety: The collaborator samples originated in the United States, Italy and Spain and spanned the acute and convalescent phases of COVID-19. The prospective study material was composed of cDNA or gDNA derived from T cells, B-cell-depleted T cells, or PBMCs. Deeply sampled blood TCRbeta repertoires from subjects exposed to, actively infected with, or recovered from COVID-19 were included in the dataset. A freely available public database, intended as a resource for researchers studying the immune response to SARS-CoV-2, is where the repertoires were released. The samples were drawn from two sources: the first 160 participants of the ongoing ImmuneRACE study, and 1,200 or so subjects contributed by 6 global collaborators. The sample metadata nearly always contained a de-identified subject ID, COVID-19 status, age in years and sex. Where available, HLA class I and class II types were taken from metadata supplied by the sample provider and were not determined by assay-based typing. Overall results and qualifications from the work: Clinical and demographic metadata were provided uncurated, with the amount varying by source and participant.

The germline V gene (reference sequence) sets CDR1 to LNHDA and CDR2 to SQIVND. V is trimmed back by 9 bases and J by 9 bases, and the junction contains 9 bases that no gene match accounts for. Inclusive of the bounding cysteine and phenylalanine, the CDR3 is 12 residues long. The entry retains the CDR3 DNA only, 36 bases that are in frame from base 1. Each collaborating institution followed its own protocols to collect whole blood in K2EDTA tubes. For TCRbeta analysis, collaborator samples were shipped as frozen whole blood, as isolated PBMCs, or as DNA extracted from either sample type. TCRbeta CDR3 regions were amplified from genomic DNA using the immunoSEQ Assay, a bias-controlled multiplex PCR. For the original study's pipeline: The number of nucleated cells in each sample was estimated by amplification of reference gene primers within the assay. Sequence reads were collapsed and filtered to measure the absolute abundance of every unique TCRbeta CDR3 rearrangement. For each sample, productive Simpson clonality was calculated as the square root of Simpson's diversity index over productive rearrangements. TCRdb stores this immuneACCESS table with in-frame sequences only. Part of the clones is absent; in the studies checked, under half of the shortfall reflects unresolved V genes, and no reason is known for the rest. That table furnishes V, J and clone size, whereas the DNA furnished D and trimming. This sample holds roughly 270,000 clones; about 82% were observed only once. Clones ranked in the top ten supply 5.1% of the sample.

The sample was peripheral blood. The chain is assembled from TRBV19 and TRBJ1-2, and TRBD1 aligns with 8 junction nucleotides. The TCR comes from a man aged 50 to 59 with active or convalescent COVID-19. The CDR3 amino acid sequence is: CASFRQGSSYTF. The DNA sequence is as follows: TGTGCCAGCTTTCGACAGGGGTCGAGCTACACCTTC.